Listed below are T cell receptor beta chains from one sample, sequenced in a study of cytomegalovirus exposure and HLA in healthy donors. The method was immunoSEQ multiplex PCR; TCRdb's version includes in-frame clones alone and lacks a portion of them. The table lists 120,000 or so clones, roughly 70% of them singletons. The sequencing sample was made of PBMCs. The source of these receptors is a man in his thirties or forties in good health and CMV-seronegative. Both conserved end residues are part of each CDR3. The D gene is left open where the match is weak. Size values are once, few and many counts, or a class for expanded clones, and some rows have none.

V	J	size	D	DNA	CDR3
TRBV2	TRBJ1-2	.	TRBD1	TGTGCCAGCAGCACCGGGACAGGGGGTATTGGCTACACCTTC	CASSTGTGGIGYTF
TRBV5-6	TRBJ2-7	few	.	TGTGCCAGCAGCTTGGTAGGGGGACCCTACGAGCAGTACTTC	CASSLVGGPYEQYF
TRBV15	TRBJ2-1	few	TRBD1	TGTGCCACCAGCAGAGATACAGGGGGTCGTACAGTTACCAATGAGCAGTTCTTC	CATSRDTGGRTVTNEQFF
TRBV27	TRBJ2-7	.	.	TGTGCCAGCAGTTTCACAGGGGGGGTTTACGAGCAGTACTTC	CASSFTGGVYEQYF
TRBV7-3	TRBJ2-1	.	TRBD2	TGTGCCAGCAGCGCTAGCGGGGGGGCCAGTAATGAGCAGTTCTTC	CASSASGGASNEQFF
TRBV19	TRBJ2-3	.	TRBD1	TGTGCCAGTACCCCGGGGACAGGGGGCTTTACAGATACGCAGTATTTT	CASTPGTGGFTDTQYF
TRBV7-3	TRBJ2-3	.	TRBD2	TGTGCCAGCAGCCCCCTAGCGGGGGGGGACACAGATACGCAGTATTTT	CASSPLAGGDTDTQYF
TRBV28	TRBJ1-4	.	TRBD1	TGTGCCAGCGGCTCTCCTGGACAGGCCGTTGAAAAACTGTTTTTT	CASGSPGQAVEKLFF
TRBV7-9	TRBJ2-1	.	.	TGTGCCAGTACATCACAGGGTGACGAGTTCTTC	CASTSQGDEFF
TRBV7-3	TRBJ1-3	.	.	TGTGCCAGCAGCACCGGGCCGGGGAACACCATATATTTT	CASSTGPGNTIYF
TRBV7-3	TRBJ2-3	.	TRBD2	TGTGCCAGCAGCCCACTGGGGGGGTTCACAGATACGCAGTATTTT	CASSPLGGFTDTQYF
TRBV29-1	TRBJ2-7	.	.	TGCAGCGTTGAGAAAAACGGTTTTTACGAGCAGTACTTC	CSVEKNGFYEQYF
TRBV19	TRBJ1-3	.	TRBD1	TGTGCCAGTAGCCCACTACGGGACAGTGGAAACACCATATATTTT	CASSPLRDSGNTIYF
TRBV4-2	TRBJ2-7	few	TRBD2	TGTGCCAGCAGCCAAGATGGGTCTAGCGGGGGTTACGAGCAGTACTTC	CASSQDGSSGGYEQYF
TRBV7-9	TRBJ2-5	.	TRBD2	TGTGCCAGCAGCCGAGCGGGGGAGACCCAGTACTTC	CASSRAGETQYF
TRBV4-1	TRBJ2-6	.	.	TGCGCCAGCAGCCGGGGGACTGGAGGGGCCAACGTCCTGACTTTC	CASSRGTGGANVLTF
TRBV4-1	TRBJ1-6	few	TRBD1	TGCGCCAGCAGCGAAAGGGGACAGGAAAATTCACCCCTCCACTTT	CASSERGQENSPLHF
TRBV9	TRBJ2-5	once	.	TGTGCCAGCAGCGTAGCTCCAAGCGGGGAGACCCAGTACTTC	CASSVAPSGETQYF